These T cell receptor beta chains were read from a single sample in a study of a mutant IDH1 vaccine in newly diagnosed glioma. Data came from immunoSEQ multiplex PCR; TCRdb stores just in-frame clones and leaves some out. The sample yields about 120,000 clones, about 82% seen once. Their specific antigens are unknown. The sample here was PBMCs, taken from a glioma patient whose treatment included an IDH1 peptide vaccine. Receptors were obtained from a man aged 35 to 55 with glioma. Each CDR3 is given with its conserved first and last residue. A row's size may be missing; if present it is once, few, many or a size class.

V gene: TRBV29-1; clone size: few; J gene: TRBJ1-1; CDR3 protein: CSVSRGPTEAFF
V gene: TRBV12-5; clone size: NA; J gene: TRBJ2-3; CDR3 protein: CASGPGGAGTDTQYF
V gene: TRBV6-4; clone size: once; J gene: TRBJ2-2; CDR3 protein: CASSPQGNTGELFF
V gene: TRBV19; clone size: NA; J gene: TRBJ2-7; CDR3 protein: CASSSRSDSYEQYF
V gene: TRBV5-6; clone size: NA; J gene: TRBJ2-6; CDR3 protein: CASSLAPISGANVLTF
V gene: TRBV6-5; clone size: NA; J gene: TRBJ1-5; CDR3 protein: CASSYSEGDQPQHF
V gene: TRBV11-2; clone size: NA; J gene: TRBJ1-5; CDR3 protein: CASSPTGNSNQPQHF
V gene: TRBV27; clone size: NA; J gene: TRBJ2-1; CDR3 protein: CASSPGTSGYNEQFF
V gene: TRBV29-1; clone size: NA; J gene: TRBJ2-1; CDR3 protein: CSVEGGRTGGYNEQFF
V gene: TRBV19; clone size: few; J gene: TRBJ1-2; CDR3 protein: CASGRGDYGYTF
V gene: TRBV5-4; clone size: once; J gene: TRBJ2-7; CDR3 protein: CASSPGQGAPLEQYF
V gene: TRBV5-1; clone size: few; J gene: TRBJ2-3; CDR3 protein: CASSLAGRTTDTQYF
V gene: TRBV27; clone size: few; J gene: TRBJ2-4; CDR3 protein: CASRRRPDYENIQYF
V gene: TRBV28; clone size: NA; J gene: TRBJ2-7; CDR3 protein: CASIYSGRAYEQYF
V gene: TRBV7-2; clone size: NA; J gene: TRBJ2-7; CDR3 protein: CASSLTLGLAAPYEQYF
V gene: TRBV27; clone size: NA; J gene: TRBJ1-1; CDR3 protein: CASRSQLLNTEAFF
V gene: TRBV7-8; clone size: NA; J gene: TRBJ2-7; CDR3 protein: CASSDGTSGYEQYF
V gene: TRBV6-5; clone size: NA; J gene: TRBJ2-7; CDR3 protein: CASSYIDNQYF
V gene: TRBV4-1; clone size: NA; J gene: TRBJ1-5; CDR3 protein: CASSQGGQGYSNQPQHF
V gene: TRBV6-5; clone size: NA; J gene: TRBJ2-7; CDR3 protein: CASSSGTPYEQYF
V gene: TRBV9; clone size: few; J gene: TRBJ2-1; CDR3 protein: CASSAHLGGEQFF
V gene: TRBV6-5; clone size: NA; J gene: TRBJ2-3; CDR3 protein: CASRAGPGTDTQYF
V gene: TRBV19; clone size: NA; J gene: TRBJ2-7; CDR3 protein: CASREDRATYEQYF
V gene: TRBV21-1; clone size: NA; J gene: TRBJ2-4; CDR3 protein: CASSKARVDKNIQYF
V gene: TRBV10-2; clone size: NA; J gene: TRBJ2-1; CDR3 protein: CASSEGDRYNEQFF
V gene: TRBV9; clone size: NA; J gene: TRBJ2-4; CDR3 protein: CASSPSRAAAKNIQYF
V gene: TRBV5-1; clone size: NA; J gene: TRBJ2-5; CDR3 protein: CASSLALVGSQETQYF
V gene: TRBV7-2; clone size: NA; J gene: TRBJ2-3; CDR3 protein: CASSGTSGHTDTQYF
V gene: TRBV5-6; clone size: NA; J gene: TRBJ1-3; CDR3 protein: CASSLSRTGLASGNTIYF
V gene: TRBV6-4; clone size: NA; J gene: TRBJ1-2; CDR3 protein: CASSDLGEGPVYGYTF
V gene: TRBV19; clone size: NA; J gene: TRBJ1-1; CDR3 protein: CASSVTENTEAFF
V gene: TRBV15; clone size: NA; J gene: TRBJ2-5; CDR3 protein: CATSRDASPQETQYF
V gene: TRBV10-3; clone size: NA; J gene: TRBJ2-1; CDR3 protein: CAISERPGLAGAGEQFF
V gene: TRBV18; clone size: NA; J gene: TRBJ2-2; CDR3 protein: CASYDRGLGTGELFF
V gene: TRBV7-9; clone size: once; J gene: TRBJ2-7; CDR3 protein: CASSSTSPDLYEQYF
V gene: TRBV5-8; clone size: NA; J gene: TRBJ2-1; CDR3 protein: CASSLSGGVDWSYNEQFF
V gene: TRBV18; clone size: NA; J gene: TRBJ2-3; CDR3 protein: CASSRGRASGRNTDTQYF
V gene: TRBV5-1; clone size: once; J gene: TRBJ2-2; CDR3 protein: CASRLRDRGTGELFF
V gene: TRBV6-6; clone size: once; J gene: TRBJ2-6; CDR3 protein: CASSYSGISGANVLTF
V gene: TRBV9; clone size: few; J gene: TRBJ2-5; CDR3 protein: CASSVALQETQYF
V gene: TRBV12-5; clone size: NA; J gene: TRBJ1-3; CDR3 protein: CASGLADSSGNTIYF
V gene: TRBV6-6; clone size: NA; J gene: TRBJ1-2; CDR3 protein: CASSHRDRGIYGYTF
V gene: TRBV10-3; clone size: NA; J gene: TRBJ1-3; CDR3 protein: CAISESGGSGNTIYF
V gene: TRBV7-2; clone size: NA; J gene: TRBJ2-7; CDR3 protein: CATKRGVGSYEQYF
V gene: TRBV7-9; clone size: few; J gene: TRBJ1-6; CDR3 protein: CASSLGDYNSPLHF
V gene: TRBV5-5; clone size: NA; J gene: TRBJ2-3; CDR3 protein: CASSLGLDLGGRDTQYF
V gene: TRBV6-6; clone size: NA; J gene: TRBJ1-2; CDR3 protein: CASSYSDVSNYGYTF
V gene: TRBV7-9; clone size: NA; J gene: TRBJ2-7; CDR3 protein: CASSSAIIGSYEQYF
V gene: TRBV6-6; clone size: NA; J gene: TRBJ2-7; CDR3 protein: CASSTGVEQYF
V gene: TRBV11-2; clone size: NA; J gene: TRBJ1-4; CDR3 protein: CASSSAGATNEKLFF
V gene: TRBV2; clone size: NA; J gene: TRBJ2-2; CDR3 protein: CASTPGHASVGTGELFF
V gene: TRBV5-5; clone size: NA; J gene: TRBJ1-1; CDR3 protein: CASSPQGQKAEAFF
V gene: TRBV14; clone size: few; J gene: TRBJ1-3; CDR3 protein: CASSATRGFAGNTIYF